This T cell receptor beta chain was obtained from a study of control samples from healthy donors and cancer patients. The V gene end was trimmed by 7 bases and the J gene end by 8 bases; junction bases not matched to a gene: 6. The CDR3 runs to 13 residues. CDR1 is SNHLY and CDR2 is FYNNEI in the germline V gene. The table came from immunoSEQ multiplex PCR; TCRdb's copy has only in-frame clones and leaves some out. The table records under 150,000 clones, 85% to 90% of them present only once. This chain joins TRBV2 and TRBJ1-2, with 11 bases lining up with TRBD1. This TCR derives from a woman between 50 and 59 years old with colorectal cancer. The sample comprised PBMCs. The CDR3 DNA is TGTGCCAGCACGGACAGGGGGCCGGGAGGCTACACCTTC. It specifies CASTDRGPGGYTF.